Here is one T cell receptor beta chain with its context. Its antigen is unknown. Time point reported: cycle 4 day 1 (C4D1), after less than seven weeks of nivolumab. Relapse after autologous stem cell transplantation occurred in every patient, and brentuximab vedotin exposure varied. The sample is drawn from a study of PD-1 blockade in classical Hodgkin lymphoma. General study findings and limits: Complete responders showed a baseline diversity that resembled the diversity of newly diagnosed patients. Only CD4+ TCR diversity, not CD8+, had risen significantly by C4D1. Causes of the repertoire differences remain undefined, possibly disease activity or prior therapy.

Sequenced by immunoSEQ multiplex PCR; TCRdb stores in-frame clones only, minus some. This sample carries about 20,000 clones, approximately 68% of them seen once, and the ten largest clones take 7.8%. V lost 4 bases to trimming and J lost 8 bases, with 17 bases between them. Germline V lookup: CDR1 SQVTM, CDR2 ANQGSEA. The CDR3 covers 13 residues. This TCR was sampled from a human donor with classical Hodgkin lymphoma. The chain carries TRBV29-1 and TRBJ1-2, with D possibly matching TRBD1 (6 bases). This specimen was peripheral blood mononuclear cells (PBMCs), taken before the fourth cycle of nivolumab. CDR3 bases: TGCAGCGTTGCCGACAGGTCAGTGGAGGGCTACACCTTC. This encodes CSVADRSVEGYTF.